This T cell receptor (beta chain) was captured in a study of identical twins. The CDR3 runs to 17 residues. Trimming removed 0 bases at V and 1 base at J, with 13 bases between. CDR1 LNHNV and CDR2 YYDKDF come from the germline V gene (reference sequence). Broader study findings: Cord blood beta clonotypes present at high abundance carried fewer insertions; no such pattern appeared in memory repertoires. Where out-of-frame alpha sequences were twin-shared, they showed excess low generation probability.

On this clonotype itself: Its target is not known.

cDNA carried unique molecular identifiers, and a universal primer site was added by template switching. TCRdb reprocessed the 5' RACE reads with MiXCR, giving one entry per CDR3 protein. The data show just under 550,000 distinct CDR3 sequences, about 15% seen once. In addition, the sample was reused for a study of yellow fever vaccine responses in identical twins.

The TCR originated in a woman aged 18-29 years in good health. The genes are TRBV15 and TRBJ2-4; unclear D gene. Sample: CD4+ T cells sorted from blood. This chain's CDR3 is CATSRDLAEGAKNIQYF. CDR3 nucleotide sequence: TGTGCCACCAGCAGAGATTTGGCGGAAGGGGCCAAAAACATTCAGTACTTC. The full variable domain, completed using reference TRBV15 and TRBJ2-4, is DAMVIQNPRYQVTQFGKPVTLSCSQTLNHNVMYWYQQKSSQAPKLLFHYYDKDFNNEADTPDNFQSRRPNTSFCFLDIRSPGLGDTAMYLCATSRDLAEGAKNIQYFGAGTRLSVL.